The source of this T cell receptor (beta chain) is a study of T-cell reconstitution after alpha-beta-depleted transplantation in children (dated by TCRdb to 2015 to 2016). Turning to the overall study: Using TCR repertoire profiling, the study followed T-cell immune reconstitution in a quantitative way in children after TCRalphabeta/CD19-depleted allogeneic hematopoietic cell transplantation.

This clonotype was counted between two and nine times. This receptor's antigen is unknown. Per-base quality was not reported, and no clone a single base away is much larger than it. Libraries were built with PCR. The sample was run on an Illumina HiSeq 2500. TCR libraries were prepared with molecular barcoding, using unique molecular identifiers to normalize TCRbeta repertoire quantification. The raw public data were reprocessed by TCRdb itself: fastp quality trimming at Q25, MiXCR clonotype calling, in-frame beta chains only. Rows are combined by CDR3 protein, so each entry shows the most common genes and DNA. The sample table shows around 250,000 distinct CDR3 sequences, and about a quarter are seen once. The ten largest clones take up 2% to 3% of the sample. CDR1 and CDR2 (SGHRS, YFSETQ) derive from the germline V gene. The CDR3 has 13 amino acids, counting the end cysteine and phenylalanine. Just the 39-base CDR3 DNA is kept, in frame starting at base 1. V and J are truncated by 4 bases and 1 base respectively, leaving an intervening sequence of 8 bases.

Taken with the paper, the label for treatment or condition translates to: allogeneic hematopoietic cell transplantation with graft depleted of TCRalphabeta T cells and CD19 B cells. The children who served as transplant recipients had been given grafts of TCRalphabeta/CD19-depleted allogeneic hematopoietic cells. Broad study findings and their caveats: Over the following months the frequencies of hyperexpanded clones went down, and after one year T-cell counts and TCRbeta diversity were mostly credited to newly produced T cells. The high TCRbeta diversity at day 60 in some patients was ascribed to recipient T cells and intrathymic progenitors that had survived conditioning. About two months after transplant, the apparently early recovery of alphabetaT-cell counts reportedly depended on just several hundred clones that had expanded rapidly and came from non-depleted graft cells.

This receptor chain uses TRBV5-1 and TRBJ2-5; the D gene assignment is ambiguous. The receptor comes from a girl between 2 and 10 years old with Fanconi anemia, due to receive a stem cell transplant. Sequencing was performed on PBMCs, taken before TCRalphabeta/CD19-depleted stem cell transplant. This receptor carries the CDR3 CASSVRVQETQYF. In nucleotide form, the sequence is TGCGCCAGCAGCGTGCGAGTCCAAGAGACCCAGTACTTC.